This paragraph reports one T cell receptor beta chain. The data originate from a study of blood T cell repertoires in COVID-19. Study at large: Collection of acute and convalescent COVID-19 samples took place in the United States, Italy and Spain. Nucleic acid was either cDNA or gDNA, and it came from T cells, B-cell-depleted T cells, or PBMCs.

Authors' processing steps: Estimation of nucleated cell counts relied on the amplification of reference gene primers. Profiled with immunoSEQ multiplex PCR; TCRdb holds only in-frame clones, not every one. Clone size and V and J calls were adopted from that table, with D and trimming inferred from the DNA. The sample has about 160,000 clones, around 80% seen once. Germline-derived CDR1 and CDR2 are SGHRS and YFSETQ. This CDR3 contains 18 residues. After removal of 0 bases from V and 0 bases from J, the junction contained 11 bases not matched to a gene. The sequence came from an elderly woman with acute or convalescent COVID-19. V gene TRBV5-1 combines with J gene TRBJ2-7, with 8 bases matching TRBD2. The sequenced sample consisted of peripheral blood. The CDR3 is CASSLAGTSGKSSYEQYF. The CDR3 DNA sequence: TGCGCCAGCAGCTTGGCCGGCACTAGCGGCAAAAGCTCCTACGAGCAGTACTTC.